A single TCR beta chain is shown here with its context. Its antigen remains unidentified. These data originate in a study of cytomegalovirus exposure and HLA in healthy donors. On the study more broadly: The roughly 120 validation repertoires, a later analysis reported, used the same platform as the approximately 670 first-cohort repertoires. Study results and caveats: First-cohort TCR clusters were later found to tend to co-occur in the roughly 130 validation repertoires. Through in vitro validation, three CMV-associated chains were shown to be specific for CMV antigens.

Generated by immunoSEQ multiplex PCR, the TCRdb table keeps only in-frame clones and is missing some. The top ten hold 0.6% to 0.85% of the sample, which has 130,000 to 150,000 clones, roughly nine tenths seen once. The donors were part of the approximately 120-subject validation cohort, which stood apart from the roughly 670-subject first cohort. Germline V lookup: CDR1 SGHNT, CDR2 YYREEE (reference sequence). The CDR3 spans 15 residues. Trimming cost V 3 bases and J 1 base; bases outside gene matches: 6. The J gene is TRBJ2-5, the V gene TRBV5-4, with TRBD1 matching 7 bases. The sequenced sample was PBMCs. This TCR was sampled from a man aged 18 to 29 in good health and CMV-seronegative. In DNA form, the CDR3 reads TGTGCCAGCAGCTCCTATAAGGGGGCCCAAGAGACCCAGTACTTC. Its protein is CASSSYKGAQETQYF. The full variable domain, in which reference TRBV5-4 and TRBJ2-5 provide the parts outside the CDR3, is ETGVTQSPTHLIKTRGQQVTLRCSSQSGHNTVSWYQQALGQGPQFIFQYYREEENGRGNFPPRFSGLQFPNYSSELNVNALELDDSALYLCASSSYKGAQETQYFGPGTRLLVL.